This TCR beta chain was retrieved from a study of spatial heterogeneity in lung cancer. Background on the study: Sequence detection consistently recorded a greater number of beta-chain than alpha-chain sequences.

The sample's time point: blood at routine non-recurrence follow-up after resection. Each CDR3 protein is one row after TCRdb ran MiXCR on the 5' RACE reads. The repertoire consists of over 15,000 distinct CDR3 sequences, with roughly 6.3% occurring once and the leading ten covering more than 20%. This clonotype was detected ten times or more. The sequence derives from a male donor with early-stage non-small cell lung cancer. The sample in question was PBMCs, obtained at follow-up.

The CDR3 DNA is TGTGCCAGCAGTCGACAATACCCCCCTCCTGGGCAGATTTACACCGGGGAGCTGTTTTTT. Its translation: CASSRQYPPPGQIYTGELFF. V usage is TRBV28 and J usage is TRBJ2-2; D remains unclear. Trimming took off 5 bases at V and 3 bases at J, with 28 bases between the two ends. The CDR3 is 20 amino acids. Germline V gene sequence: CDR1 MDHEN, CDR2 SYDVKM.